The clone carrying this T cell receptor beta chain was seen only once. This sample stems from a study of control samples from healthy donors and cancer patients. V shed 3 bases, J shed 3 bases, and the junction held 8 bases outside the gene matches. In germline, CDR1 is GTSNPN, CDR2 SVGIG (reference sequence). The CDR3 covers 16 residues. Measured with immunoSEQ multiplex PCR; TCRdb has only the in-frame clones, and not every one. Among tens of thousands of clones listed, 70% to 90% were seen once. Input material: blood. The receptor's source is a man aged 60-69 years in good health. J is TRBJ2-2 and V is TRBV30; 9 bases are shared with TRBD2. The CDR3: CAWRSKGLADTGELFF. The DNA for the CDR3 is TGTGCCTGGAGATCTAAGGGACTAGCAGACACCGGGGAGCTGTTTTTT.